These 14 T cell receptor beta chains were sequenced from one sample in a study of T cell responses to AZD1222 COVID-19 vaccine. The repertoire was sequenced with immunoSEQ multiplex PCR; TCRdb's copy has only in-frame clones and lacks some. The repertoire holds more than 80,000 clones, 80% to 90% seen once, with about 3.4% in the top ten. The specimen comprised peripheral blood, sampled 28 days after the second AZD1222 dose. The receptors were sampled from an adult who received the AZD1222 COVID-19 vaccine.

The rearrangement joins TRBV30 to TRBJ1-2; TRBD1 aligns across 8 bases. Losses at the gene ends were 4 bases for V and 4 bases for J; bases not matched to a gene: 8. In germline, CDR1 is GTSNPN, CDR2 SVGIG (reference sequence). The length of the CDR3 is 14 residues. CDR3 DNA sequence: TGTGCCTGGAAGGGCCAGGGGGCGACCTATGGCTACACCTTC. This gives the protein CAWKGQGATYGYTF.

The V gene is TRBV30, the J gene TRBJ1-2; the D gene is possibly TRBD1 (6 bases). The V gene's germline CDR1 is GTSNPN and CDR2 SVGIG (reference sequence). The CDR3 covers 13 residues. The V end was cut by 0 bases, the J end by 3 bases, with 8 bases between. CDR3 coding DNA: TGTGCCTGGAGTGTAGCAGGGGACTATGGCTACACCTTC. Its protein product is CAWSVAGDYGYTF.

The gene calls are TRBV11-3 and TRBJ1-1; the D is unclear. The CDR3 extends over 13 amino acids. V lost 4 bases, J lost 3 bases, and 9 bases lay in between. The germline V gene has CDR1 SGHNT and CDR2 YENEEA. CDR3 sequence: CASSSIRDTEAFF. CDR3 nucleotides: TGTGCCAGCAGCTCAATACGCGACACTGAAGCTTTCTTT.

The rearrangement links TRBV2 to TRBJ2-7, with 8 positions matching TRBD2. J was trimmed by 3 bases and V by 3 bases; bases with no gene match: 7. The CDR3 consists of 15 residues. Looked up from germline, CDR1 is SNHLY and CDR2 is FYNNEI. In DNA form, the CDR3 reads TGTGCCAGCAGTGAGATGACTAGCGTGGTCTACGAGCAGTACTTC. Protein product: CASSEMTSVVYEQYF.

The rearrangement uses TRBV7-2 and TRBJ1-2; D perhaps matches TRBD1 (6 bases). Between the trimmed V and J ends, which lost 1 base and 6 bases, there was a span of 15 bases. This CDR3 region has 15 residues. The germline CDR1 and CDR2 sequences are SGHTA and FQGNSA. This CDR3 reads CASSLGGQGLDGYTF. The CDR3 DNA reads TGTGCCAGCAGCTTAGGGGGGCAGGGGCTGGATGGCTACACCTTC.

The chain links TRBV15 to TRBJ2-5; TRBD2 matches at 8 bases. V dropped 5 bases and J dropped 3; count of bases not matched to a gene: 8. The CDR3 loop spans 15 amino acids. The germline V gene has CDR1 LNHNV and CDR2 YYDKDF (reference sequence). The CDR3 coding sequence is TGTGCCACCAGCTCCCGGGGGGGCTTCAAAGAGACCCAGTACTTC. Its protein product is CATSSRGGFKETQYF.

In this sample, this clone is medium-sized. Other DNA sequences from this sample encode an identical CDR3 as well. The chain couples TRBV18 to TRBJ1-2; 10 bases agree with TRBD1. Germline-derived CDR1 and CDR2 are KGHSH and LQKENI. After removal of 5 bases from V and 4 bases from J, the junction contained 4 bases not matched to a gene. The CDR3 is 14 amino acids. CDR3: CASSSGTGAYGYTF. CDR3 DNA: TGTGCCAGCTCATCCGGGACAGGGGCCTATGGCTACACCTTC.

The chain combines TRBV7-9 with TRBJ2-6, with 8 bases that match TRBD1. V lost 5 bases to trimming and J lost 2 bases; unmatched junction nucleotides: 8. Per germline, CDR1 SEHNR and CDR2 FQNEAQ (reference sequence). The CDR3 length is 17 residues. The CDR3 here is CASSVYGQGAGANVLTF. The CDR3, as DNA: TGTGCCAGCAGCGTATACGGACAGGGCGCTGGGGCCAACGTCCTGACTTTC.

The chain uses TRBV20-1 and TRBJ2-1; D not resolved. The CDR3 runs 11 residues. Germline V gene data show CDR1 as DFQATT and CDR2 as SNEGSKA (reference sequence). Trimming removed 6 bases from V and 4 bases from J, with 7 bases in between. CDR3 loop: CSAPKYNEQFF. CDR3 sequence (DNA): TGCAGTGCCCCGAAATACAATGAGCAGTTCTTC.

The CDR3 reads CASSVEGQGHSPLHF. CDR3 DNA sequence: TGTGCCAGCAGCGTAGAGGGACAGGGACATTCACCCCTCCACTTT. The chain carries TRBV9 and TRBJ1-6; TRBD1 matches at 9 bases. Germline trimming cut 0 bases from V and 8 bases from J; bases unmatched to any gene: 3. CDR3 length: 15 amino acids. Germline lookup yields CDR1 SGDLS and CDR2 YYNGEE.

The J gene is TRBJ1-6, the V gene TRBV7-2; possible D gene TRBD1, 6 bases. The CDR3 is 13 residues long. Trimming shortened V by 1 base and J by 15 bases, and 13 bases separated the two germline ends. Germline assignment: CDR1 SGHTA and CDR2 FQGNSA. The CDR3 nucleotides are TGTGCCAGCAGCTTAGAGGGCTACAGGGACCTCCACTTT. Its translation: CASSLEGYRDLHF.

This chain links TRBV5-6 with TRBJ2-3; D may correspond to TRBD1 or TRBD2 (5 bases each). The CDR3 loop spans 16 amino acids. V lost 4 bases to trimming and J lost 2 bases, with 17 bases between them. The germline V gene has CDR1 SGHDT and CDR2 YYEEEE. CDR3 sequence: CASSLRLGTPTDTQYF. The CDR3 region has the DNA TGTGCCAGCAGCCTTCGGTTGGGGACCCCCACAGATACGCAGTATTTT.

This rearrangement joins TRBV5-1 to TRBJ2-2, with D unclear. Germline V CDR1 and CDR2: SGHRS, YFSETQ. Between the trimmed V and J ends, which lost 4 bases and 3 bases, there was a span of 19 bases. The CDR3 is 17 amino acids. The CDR3 DNA sequence: TGCGCCAGCAGCCCAGGACGGAGAACGGTGGACACCGGGGAGCTGTTTTTT. This codes for CASSPGRRTVDTGELFF.

The J gene is TRBJ1-2, the V gene TRBV27, with D unresolved. V was trimmed by 2 bases and J by 4 bases, leaving 14 bases between them. The CDR3 spans 15 residues. From germline, CDR1 is MNHEY and CDR2 SMNVEV (reference sequence). CDR3 DNA sequence: TGTGCCAGCAGTTTAACAGCCCGGGAAATCTATGGCTACACCTTC. It yields the protein CASSLTAREIYGYTF.